This TCR beta chain is from a study of blood T cell repertoires in COVID-19. Study summary: COVID-19 samples, acute and convalescent, were from the United States, Italy and Spain. The analysed material was cDNA or gDNA that came from T cells, B-cell-depleted T cells, or PBMCs.

Original data processing: Reference gene primer amplification gave nucleated cell count estimates. The protocol was immunoSEQ multiplex PCR, while the TCRdb copy is restricted to in-frame clones and leaves out a portion. V and J calls and clone size follow that table, whereas D and trimming were derived from the DNA. The sample has around 70,000 clones, 88% seen once. With V trimmed by 4 bases and J by 10 bases, 15 bases remained unmatched. CDR1 is MNHEY and CDR2 is SMNVEV in the germline V gene (reference sequence). The CDR3 consists of 15 residues. The source is a woman older than 75 with active or convalescent COVID-19. The sample taken for sequencing was peripheral blood. This chain connects TRBV27 to TRBJ1-1; 7 bases match TRBD1. CDR3 residues: CASSSFTTGQAGAFF. CDR3 bases: TGTGCCAGCAGTTCATTCACGACTGGACAGGCGGGAGCTTTCTTT.